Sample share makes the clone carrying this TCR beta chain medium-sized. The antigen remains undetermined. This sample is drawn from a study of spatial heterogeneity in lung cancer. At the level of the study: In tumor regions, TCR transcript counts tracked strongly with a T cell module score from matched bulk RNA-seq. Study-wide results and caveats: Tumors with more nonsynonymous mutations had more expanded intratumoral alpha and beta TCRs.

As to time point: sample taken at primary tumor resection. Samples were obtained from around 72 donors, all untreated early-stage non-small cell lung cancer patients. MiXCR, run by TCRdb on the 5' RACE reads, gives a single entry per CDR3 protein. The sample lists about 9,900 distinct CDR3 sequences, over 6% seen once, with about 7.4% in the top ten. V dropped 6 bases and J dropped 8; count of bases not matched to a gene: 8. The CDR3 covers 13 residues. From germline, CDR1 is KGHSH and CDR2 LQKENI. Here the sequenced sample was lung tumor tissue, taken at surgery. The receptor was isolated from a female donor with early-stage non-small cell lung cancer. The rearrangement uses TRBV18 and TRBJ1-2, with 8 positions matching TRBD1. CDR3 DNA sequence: TGTGCCAGCTCGCATGGACAGGGTAGCGGCTACACCTTC. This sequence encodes CASSHGQGSGYTF.